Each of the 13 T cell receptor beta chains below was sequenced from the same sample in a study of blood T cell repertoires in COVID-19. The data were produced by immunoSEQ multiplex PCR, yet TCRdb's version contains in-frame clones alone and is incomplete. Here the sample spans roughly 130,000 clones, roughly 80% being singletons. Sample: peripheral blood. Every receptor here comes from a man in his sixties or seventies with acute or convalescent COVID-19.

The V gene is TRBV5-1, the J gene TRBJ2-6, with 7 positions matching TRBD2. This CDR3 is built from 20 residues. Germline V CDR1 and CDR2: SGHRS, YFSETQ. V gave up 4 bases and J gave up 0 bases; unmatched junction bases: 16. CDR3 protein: CASSQFPPGGTLSGANVLTF. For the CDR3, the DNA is TGCGCCAGCAGCCAGTTTCCTCCCGGGGGGACCCTCTCTGGGGCCAACGTCCTGACTTTC.

CDR3 region: CASSEGIRQLNTGELFF. In nucleotides, the CDR3 is TGTGCCAGCAGTGAAGGGATAAGACAGCTGAACACCGGGGAGCTGTTTTTT. The chain links TRBV6-1 to TRBJ2-2; a weak D match, TRBD1 (5 bases). The length of the CDR3 is 17 residues. The V and J ends lost 1 base and 1 base respectively, with 13 bases between them. CDR1 is MNHNS and CDR2 is SASEGT in the germline V gene.

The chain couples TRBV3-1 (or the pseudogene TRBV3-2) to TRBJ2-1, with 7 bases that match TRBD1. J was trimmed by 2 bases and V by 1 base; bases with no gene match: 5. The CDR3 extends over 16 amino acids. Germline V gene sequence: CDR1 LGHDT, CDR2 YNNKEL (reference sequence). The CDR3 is CASSQVLTGTYNEQFF. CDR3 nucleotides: TGTGCCAGCAGCCAAGTACTGACAGGGACCTACAATGAGCAGTTCTTC.

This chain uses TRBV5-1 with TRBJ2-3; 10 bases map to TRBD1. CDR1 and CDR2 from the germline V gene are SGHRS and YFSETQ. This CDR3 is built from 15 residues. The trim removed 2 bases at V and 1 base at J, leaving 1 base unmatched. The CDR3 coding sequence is TGCGCCAGCAGCTTAGGGACAGGGGGCACAGATACGCAGTATTTT. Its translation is CASSLGTGGTDTQYF. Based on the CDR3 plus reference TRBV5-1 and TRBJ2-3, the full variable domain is KAGVTQTPRYLIKTRGQQVTLSCSPISGHRSVSWYQQTPGQGLQFLFEYFSETQRNKGNFPGRFSGRQFSNSRSEMNVSTLELGDSALYLCASSLGTGGTDTQYFGPGTRLTVL.

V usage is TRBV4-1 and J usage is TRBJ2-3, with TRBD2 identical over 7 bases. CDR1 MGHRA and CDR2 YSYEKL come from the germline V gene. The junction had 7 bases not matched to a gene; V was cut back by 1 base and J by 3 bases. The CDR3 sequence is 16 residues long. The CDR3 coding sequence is TGCGCCAGCAGCCAAGCCTGGGGCGGGGGTACAGATACGCAGTATTTT. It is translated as CASSQAWGGGTDTQYF.

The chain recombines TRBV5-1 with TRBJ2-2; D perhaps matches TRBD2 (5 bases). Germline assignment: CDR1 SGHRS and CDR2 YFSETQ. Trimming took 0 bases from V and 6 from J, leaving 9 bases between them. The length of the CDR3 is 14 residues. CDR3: CASSLVLASGELFF. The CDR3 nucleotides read TGCGCCAGCAGCTTGGTTTTAGCGTCCGGGGAGCTGTTTTTT.

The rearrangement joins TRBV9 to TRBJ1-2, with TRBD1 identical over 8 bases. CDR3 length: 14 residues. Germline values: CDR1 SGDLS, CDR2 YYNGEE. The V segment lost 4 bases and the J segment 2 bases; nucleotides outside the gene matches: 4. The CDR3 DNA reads TGTGCCAGCAGCCCCGGACAGGGCAACTATGGCTACACCTTC. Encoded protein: CASSPGQGNYGYTF.

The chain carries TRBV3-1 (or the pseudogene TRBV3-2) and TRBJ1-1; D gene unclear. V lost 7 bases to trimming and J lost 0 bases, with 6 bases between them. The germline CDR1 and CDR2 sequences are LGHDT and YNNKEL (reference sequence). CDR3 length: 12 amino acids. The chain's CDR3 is CASTTLNTEAFF. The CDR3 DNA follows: TGTGCCAGCACCACACTGAACACTGAAGCTTTCTTT.

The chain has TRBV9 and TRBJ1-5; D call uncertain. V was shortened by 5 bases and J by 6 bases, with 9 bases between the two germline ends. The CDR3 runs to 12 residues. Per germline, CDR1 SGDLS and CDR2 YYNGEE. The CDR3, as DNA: TGTGCCAGCAGGCGGCGGGTTCAGCCCCAGCATTTT. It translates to CASRRRVQPQHF.

CDR3 sequence reads: CASSIESGSSYNEQFF. CDR3 DNA: TGTGCCAGTAGTATAGAGAGCGGGAGCTCCTACAATGAGCAGTTCTTC. The chain joins TRBV19 to TRBJ2-1, with 8 bases aligning to TRBD2. Trimming took 0 bases from V and 0 from J; bases not matched to a gene: 1. The CDR3 has 16 amino acids. Germline values: CDR1 LNHDA, CDR2 SQIVND (reference sequence). The whole variable domain, filled in from reference TRBV19 and TRBJ2-1, reads DGGITQSPKYLFRKEGQNVTLSCEQNLNHDAMYWYRQDPGQGLRLIYYSQIVNDFQKGDIAEGYSVSREKKESFPLTVTSAQKNPTAFYLCASSIESGSSYNEQFFGPGTRLTVL.

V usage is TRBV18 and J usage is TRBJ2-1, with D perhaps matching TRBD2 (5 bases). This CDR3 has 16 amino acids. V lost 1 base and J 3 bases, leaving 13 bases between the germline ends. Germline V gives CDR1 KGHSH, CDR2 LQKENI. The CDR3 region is CASSPRPGRDYNEQFF. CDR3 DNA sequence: TGTGCCAGCTCACCACGGCCGGGAAGGGACTACAATGAGCAGTTCTTC.

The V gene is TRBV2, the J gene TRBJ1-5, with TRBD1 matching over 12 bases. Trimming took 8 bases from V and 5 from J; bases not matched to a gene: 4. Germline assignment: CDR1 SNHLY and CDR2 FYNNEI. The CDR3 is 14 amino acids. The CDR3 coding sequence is TGTGCCAGCGCCGGGACAGGGGGCTATCAGCCCCAGCATTTT. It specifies CASAGTGGYQPQHF.

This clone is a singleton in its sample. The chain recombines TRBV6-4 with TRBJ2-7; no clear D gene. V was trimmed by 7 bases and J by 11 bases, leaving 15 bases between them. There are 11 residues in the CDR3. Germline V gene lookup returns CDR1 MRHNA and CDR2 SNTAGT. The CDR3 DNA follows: TGTGCCAGCAATGATCCCAGGTCGGAGTACTTC. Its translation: CASNDPRSEYF.